The 16 T cell receptor beta chains listed next were all sequenced from one sample in a study of cytomegalovirus exposure and HLA in healthy donors (TCRdb year 2017). Library preparation was by the immunoSEQ multiplex PCR assay. Sourced from immuneACCESS, this table was stored by TCRdb with only in-frame sequences that have V and J called. A share of the clones is absent; for the studies checked, an unresolved V gene accounts for under half, and the remainder has no known explanation. The sample table holds roughly 250,000 clones, of which approximately 86% were seen once. The ten largest account for 1.2% of the sample. The specimen sequenced was PBMCs. These receptors all come from a woman aged 25-40 years in good health and CMV-seropositive.

The chain links TRBV6-5 to TRBJ1-5; tentative D call: TRBD1 (6 bases). The ends were cut back, 6 bases at V and 14 bases at J, with 20 bases in the middle. Germline loops: CDR1 MNHEY, CDR2 SVGAGI. This CDR3 has 13 amino acids. CDR3 coding DNA: TGTGCCAGCAGCCGAAGCCAGGACAGCCCAAAGCATTTT. Translated: CASSRSQDSPKHF.

The chain employs TRBV5-4 and TRBJ2-7; 7 bases line up with TRBD1. Germline V gene lookup returns CDR1 SGHNT and CDR2 YYREEE (reference sequence). V trimming: 4 bases; J trimming: 7 bases; junction bases outside the gene matches: 11. The CDR3 consists of 14 residues. The CDR3 sequence is CASSKGQERREQYF. In DNA, the CDR3 is TGTGCCAGCAGCAAAGGACAGGAGCGGCGGGAGCAGTACTTC.

The chain carries TRBV12-5 and TRBJ2-1; no definite D call. The CDR3 length is 12 residues. Germline V CDR1 and CDR2: LGHNT, FRNRAP. The V gene lost 3 bases and the J gene lost 3 bases, with 3 bases spanning the gap. CDR3 sequence: CASGFGYNEQFF. The CDR3 region has the DNA TGTGCTAGTGGTTTCGGCTACAATGAGCAGTTCTTC.

The chain is built from TRBV2 and TRBJ2-2; no clear D. This CDR3 comprises 11 residues. Germline V gene data show CDR1 as SNHLY and CDR2 as FYNNEI. Trimming stripped 9 bases from V and 8 bases from J, with 10 bases between. The CDR3 bases are TGTGCCAGGGGCGTCTCTGGGGAGCTGTTTTTT. It specifies CARGVSGELFF.

This chain uses TRBV19 with TRBJ2-1; 7 bases match TRBD1. The CDR3 has 14 amino acids. The junction had 6 bases not matched to a gene; V was cut back by 6 bases and J by 4 bases. From germline, CDR1 is LNHDA and CDR2 SQIVND (reference sequence). CDR3 residues: CASRSGQTYNEQFF. CDR3 DNA: TGTGCCAGTAGGTCGGGACAGACTTACAATGAGCAGTTCTTC. Full variable domain (outside the CDR3, taken from reference TRBV19 and TRBJ2-1): DGGITQSPKYLFRKEGQNVTLSCEQNLNHDAMYWYRQDPGQGLRLIYYSQIVNDFQKGDIAEGYSVSREKKESFPLTVTSAQKNPTAFYLCASRSGQTYNEQFFGPGTRLTVL.

This clone has a handful of counts. The chain links TRBV7-6 to TRBJ2-2; the D is unclear. Germline-derived CDR1 and CDR2 are SGHVS and FNYEAQ. V lost 5 bases to trimming and J lost 2 bases, with 9 bases between them. This CDR3 is built from 14 residues. The CDR3 loop reads CASSLRVNTGELFF. The CDR3 bases are TGTGCCAGCAGCCTCCGGGTTAACACCGGGGAGCTGTTTTTT.

This chain uses TRBV6-1 with TRBJ1-2; TRBD1 matches at 11 bases. The V gene's germline CDR1 is MNHNS and CDR2 SASEGT. CDR3 length: 16 amino acids. Germline trimming cut 2 bases from V and 8 bases from J; bases unmatched to any gene: 10. CDR3 protein: CASSEHPGQGANGYTF. The DNA of the CDR3 is TGTGCCAGCAGTGAACATCCCGGACAGGGGGCAAACGGCTACACCTTC.

J is TRBJ1-5 and V is TRBV7-9, with a possible D match to TRBD1 (6 bases). V lost 3 bases and J lost 0, with 18 bases in between. The CDR3 has 18 residues. Germline-derived CDR1 and CDR2 are SEHNR and FQNEAQ (reference sequence). Written as DNA, the CDR3 is TGTGCCAGCAGCTTCGATAGGACAGAAAGGGGTAGCAATCAGCCCCAGCATTTT. Amino acids: CASSFDRTERGSNQPQHF.

This clone has a single count. The rearrangement uses TRBV15 and TRBJ2-7; TRBD2 matches at 7 bases. The V gene end was trimmed by 4 bases and the J gene end by 3 bases; junction bases not matched to a gene: 6. The germline gives CDR1 LNHNV, CDR2 YYDKDF (reference sequence). The CDR3 is 14 amino acids. This CDR3 reads CATSKAGTIYEQYF. The CDR3 coding sequence is TGTGCCACCAGCAAAGCGGGGACTATCTACGAGCAGTACTTC.

The chain has TRBV2 and TRBJ1-2; no clear D gene. The germline V gene encodes CDR1 SNHLY and CDR2 FYNNEI. CDR3 length: 11 amino acids. Trimming shortened V by 8 bases and J by 7 bases, and 11 bases separated the two germline ends. CDR3 loop: CASRRVGGYTF. CDR3 bases: TGTGCCAGCCGACGGGTGGGTGGCTACACCTTC. Filled out from reference TRBV2 and TRBJ1-2, the complete variable domain reads EPEVTQTPSHQVTQMGQEVILRCVPISNHLYFYWYRQILGQKVEFLVSFYNNEISEKSEIFDDQFSVERPDGSNFTLKIRSTKLEDSAMYFCASRRVGGYTFGSGTRLTVV.

The V gene is TRBV30, the J gene TRBJ2-4, with D unresolved. The CDR3 length is 15 residues. Germline loops: CDR1 GTSNPN, CDR2 SVGIG (reference sequence). Trimming took off 0 bases at V and 0 bases at J, with 9 bases between the two ends. CDR3 DNA: TGTGCCTGGAGTGTAGTCAGATTAGCCAAAAACATTCAGTACTTC. Protein sequence: CAWSVVRLAKNIQYF.

This chain links TRBV15 with TRBJ2-7; TRBD1 matches at 8 bases. Germline values: CDR1 LNHNV, CDR2 YYDKDF (reference sequence). V lost 5 bases, J lost 3 bases, and 6 bases stayed unmatched. The CDR3 length is 14 residues. CDR3 in amino acids: CATSQGANLYEQYF. The CDR3 DNA is TGTGCCACCAGCCAGGGGGCCAACCTCTACGAGCAGTACTTC.

The chain has TRBV6-1 and TRBJ1-5; D gene ambiguous. The CDR3 has 14 amino acids. Germline CDR1 reads MNHNS; CDR2 reads SASEGT. Trimming pared 4 bases from V and 11 bases from J, leaving 18 bases between. The CDR3 DNA is TGTGCCAGCAGTGGGGAAGCTCAGAGGGTGGCCCAGCATTTT. It specifies CASSGEAQRVAQHF.

The chain couples TRBV27 to TRBJ1-2; the D gene is possibly TRBD1 (6 bases). Germline assignment: CDR1 MNHEY and CDR2 SMNVEV (reference sequence). The length of the CDR3 is 14 residues. With 5 bases removed from V and 5 bases from J, the gap between germline ends came to 15 bases. CDR3 residues: CASSVDRTAYGYTF. CDR3 coding DNA: TGTGCCAGCAGTGTAGACAGGACCGCTTATGGCTACACCTTC.

This clone was picked up a small number of times. This chain connects TRBV11-3 to TRBJ2-5; D is possibly TRBD2 (6 bases). In germline, CDR1 is SGHNT, CDR2 YENEEA. Trimming took 5 bases from V and 5 from J, leaving 12 bases between them. The CDR3 loop spans 13 amino acids. The CDR3 DNA sequence: TGTGCCAGCAGCGGAGGGCCCGGGGAGACCCAGTACTTC. It codes for CASSGGPGETQYF. The whole variable domain, filled in from reference TRBV11-3 and TRBJ2-5, reads EAGVVQSPRYKIIEKKQPVAFWCNPISGHNTLYWYLQNLGQGPELLIRYENEEAVDDSQLPKDRFSAERLKGVDSTLKIQPAELGDSAVYLCASSGGPGETQYFGPGTRLLVL.

The chain combines TRBV30 with TRBJ2-2, with TRBD2 matching 11 bases. The CDR3 loop spans 22 amino acids. Germline CDR1 and CDR2: GTSNPN and SVGIG (reference sequence). V lost 3 bases and J lost 0; bases outside the gene matches: 21. The CDR3 is CAWSDVPGLAVPPPTNTGELFF. The DNA for the CDR3 is TGTGCCTGGAGCGACGTCCCGGGACTAGCGGTCCCCCCCCCTACGAACACCGGGGAGCTGTTTTTT.